A few counts support the clone carrying this T cell receptor (beta chain). Germline lookup yields CDR1 MNHEY and CDR2 SVGEGT. Unmatched junction bases numbered 5, after V lost 0 bases and J lost 2 bases. CDR3 length: 17 amino acids. A second PCR, run for roughly 7 to 11 cycles, used a sample-barcoded 5' primer plus a J-beta primer mix. Each CDR3 protein is one row after TCRdb ran MiXCR on the 5' RACE reads. Among approximately 900,000 distinct CDR3 sequences listed, roughly 48% were seen once. These data are taken from a study of blood T cells in healthy people across ages. About the research overall: About one barcoded beta molecule per two T cells was captured by template switching.

This receptor was obtained from a man aged 30-40 years in good health. Sequencing was performed on blood. The V and J genes are TRBV6-2 or TRBV6-3 and TRBJ2-3; 10 bases are shared with TRBD2. CDR3 DNA: TGTGCCAGCAGTTACTCGCCTAGCGGGGGATTCACAGATACGCAGTATTTT. Residues: CASSYSPSGGFTDTQYF.